A single sample is the source of the 15 T cell receptor beta chains below, sequenced in a study of monozygotic twins with inflammatory bowel disease. Following a re-call of the 5' RACE reads, TCRdb has one entry per CDR3 protein and lacks DNA. The listing records 200,000 to 250,000 distinct CDR3 sequences. Sample: blood. The origin of the receptors is a human donor with ulcerative colitis or Crohn's disease, or a healthy co-twin of an affected twin (not recorded which).

The chain's CDR3 is CASSLAGPRNTEAFF. This chain joins TRBV5-1 and TRBJ1-1; the TRBD1 assignment by TCRdb is unverifiable without DNA. The CDR3 is 15 amino acids. Germline V gives CDR1 SGHRS, CDR2 YFSETQ.

The chain uses TRBV18 and TRBJ1-2; TCRdb picks TRBD1, but there is no DNA to check that call. This CDR3 is 16 amino acids long. The germline CDR1 and CDR2 sequences are KGHSH and LQKENI. The CDR3 loop is CASSPNGQGNVLGYTF.

The CDR3 spells CASSGLRDTSNNEQFF. This chain uses TRBV19 with TRBJ2-1; as DNA is missing, the TRBD1 call by TCRdb cannot be tested. Per germline, CDR1 LNHDA and CDR2 SQIVND (reference sequence). This CDR3 has 16 amino acids.

The gene calls are TRBV21-1 and TRBJ1-5; TCRdb reports TRBD1, a call that lacks DNA to check it against. TRBV21-1 is marked as a pseudogene. The CDR3 consists of 18 residues. The CDR3 sequence is CASSPTPIFGNSNQPQHF.

The chain employs TRBV7-9 and TRBJ1-4; TCRdb reports TRBD1, a call that lacks DNA to check it against. The CDR3 runs to 17 residues. Per the germline V gene, CDR1 is SEHNR and CDR2 is FQNEAQ (reference sequence). CDR3 protein: CASSFTAGGALNEKLFF.

The rearrangement links TRBV7-9 to TRBJ2-3. The CDR3 loop spans 13 amino acids. Germline loops: CDR1 SEHNR, CDR2 FQNEAQ (reference sequence). The CDR3 loop reads CASSAAYTDTQYF.

This chain uses TRBV27 with TRBJ2-3. The CDR3 is 16 amino acids. Germline lookup yields CDR1 MNHEY and CDR2 SMNVEV (reference sequence). This CDR3 is CASSNRMVTPTDTQYF.

This chain connects TRBV4-3 to TRBJ2-1; TCRdb reports TRBD1, a call that lacks DNA to check it against. CDR1 is LGHNA, CDR2 YSLEER, per germline. The CDR3 totals 13 residues. The CDR3 sequence: CASSRALSDEQFF.

The rearrangement uses TRBV4-2 and TRBJ2-1. CDR1 is LGHNA and CDR2 is YNFKEQ in the germline V gene. This CDR3 comprises 13 residues. This CDR3 is CASSQDTVGEQFF.

The J gene is TRBJ2-7, the V gene TRBV6-4. The CDR3 consists of 14 residues. Germline V gene data show CDR1 as MRHNA and CDR2 as SNTAGT. The CDR3 protein is CASSKTTGPYEQYF.

The CDR3 here is CASSKPTSYEQYF. This chain connects TRBV6-4 to TRBJ2-7. CDR1 and CDR2 from the germline V gene are MRHNA and SNTAGT. The CDR3 loop spans 13 amino acids.

The V gene is TRBV6-1, the J gene TRBJ1-4; the D call of TRBD1 rests on TCRdb alone, since no DNA is present to check it. The CDR3 covers 15 residues. CDR1 and CDR2 (germline): MNHNS, SASEGT. This CDR3 is CASSRSGGEGEKLFF.

The rearrangement links TRBV2 to TRBJ2-2; TCRdb gives TRBD1 as the D gene, but with no DNA this cannot be confirmed. Looked up from germline, CDR1 is SNHLY and CDR2 is FYNNEI. The CDR3 has 14 residues. CDR3 loop: CASSEIRGTGELFF.

The V and J genes are TRBV3-1 and TRBJ1-5; the TCRdb D gene call, TRBD1, has no DNA to confirm it. The CDR3 has 15 amino acids. The germline V gene has CDR1 LGHDT and CDR2 YNNKEL (reference sequence). CDR3 sequence: CASSRDRVEYQPQHF.

The V gene is TRBV20-1, the J gene TRBJ2-1. This CDR3 comprises 12 residues. The germline V gene has CDR1 DFQATT and CDR2 SNEGSKA (reference sequence). CDR3 in amino acids: CSARDGNNEQFF.